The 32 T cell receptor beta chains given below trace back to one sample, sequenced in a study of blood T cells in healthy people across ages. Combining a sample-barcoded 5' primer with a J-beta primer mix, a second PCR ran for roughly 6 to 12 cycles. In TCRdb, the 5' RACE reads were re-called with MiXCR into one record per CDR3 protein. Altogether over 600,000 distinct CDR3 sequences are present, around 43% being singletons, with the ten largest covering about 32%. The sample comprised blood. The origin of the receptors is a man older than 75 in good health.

The CDR3 DNA sequence: TGTGCCAGCAGCGTTTCCGGGACTAGCGGGGGGGCCGGGTACAATGAGCAGTTCTTC. Its translation: CASSVSGTSGGAGYNEQFF. The V and J genes are TRBV9 and TRBJ2-1; TRBD2 matches 16 bases. The V gene's germline CDR1 is SGDLS and CDR2 YYNGEE. This CDR3 spans 19 amino acids. The V segment lost 2 bases and the J segment 4 bases; nucleotides outside the gene matches: 9. Variable domain in full (rest from reference TRBV9 and TRBJ2-1): DSGVTQTPKHLITATGQRVTLRCSPRSGDLSVYWYQQSLDQGLQFLIQYYNGEERAKGNILERFSAQQFPDLHSELNLSSLELGDSALYFCASSVSGTSGGAGYNEQFFGPGTRLTVL.

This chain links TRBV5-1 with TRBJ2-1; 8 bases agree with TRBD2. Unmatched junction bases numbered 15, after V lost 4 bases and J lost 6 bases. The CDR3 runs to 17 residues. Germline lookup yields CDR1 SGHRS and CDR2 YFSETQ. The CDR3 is CASSPVGAGDYLNEQFF. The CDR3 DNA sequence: TGCGCCAGCAGCCCAGTTGGAGCGGGAGACTACCTCAATGAGCAGTTCTTC.

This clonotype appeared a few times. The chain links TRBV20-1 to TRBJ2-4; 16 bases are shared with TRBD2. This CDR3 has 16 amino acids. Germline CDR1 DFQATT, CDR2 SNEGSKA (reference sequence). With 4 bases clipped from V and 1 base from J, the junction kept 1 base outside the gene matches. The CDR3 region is CSAMGLAGGAKNIQYF. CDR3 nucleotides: TGCAGTGCTATGGGACTAGCGGGGGGGGCCAAAAACATTCAGTACTTC.

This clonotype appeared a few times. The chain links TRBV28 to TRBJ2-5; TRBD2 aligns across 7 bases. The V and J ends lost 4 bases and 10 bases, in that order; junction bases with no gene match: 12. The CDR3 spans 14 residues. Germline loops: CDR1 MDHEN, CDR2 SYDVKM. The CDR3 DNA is TGTGCCAGCAGTTACCAAGGGCGTGGGGGGGTCCAGTACTTC. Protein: CASSYQGRGGVQYF.

The CDR3 sequence: CATRTGGGDEKLFF. Here the CDR3 DNA reads TGTGCCACCAGGACAGGGGGAGGAGATGAAAAACTGTTTTTT. The chain couples TRBV5-6 to TRBJ1-4; 10 positions match TRBD1. V gave up 9 bases and J gave up 6 bases; unmatched junction bases: 8. Looked up from germline, CDR1 is SGHDT and CDR2 is YYEEEE. The CDR3 is 14 residues long. The variable domain in full, completed from reference TRBV5-6 and TRBJ1-4, reads DAGVTQSPTHLIKTRGQQVTLRCSPKSGHDTVSWYQQALGQGPQFIFQYYEEEERQRGNFPDRFSGHQFPNYSSELNVNALLLGDSALYLCATRTGGGDEKLFFGSGTQLSVL.

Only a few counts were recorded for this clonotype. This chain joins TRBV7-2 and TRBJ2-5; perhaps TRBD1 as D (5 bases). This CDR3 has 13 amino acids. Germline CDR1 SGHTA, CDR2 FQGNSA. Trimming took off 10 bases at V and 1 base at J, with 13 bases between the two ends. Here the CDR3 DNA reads TGTGCCATTTCACAGACAGTCCAAGAGACCCAGTACTTC. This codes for CAISQTVQETQYF. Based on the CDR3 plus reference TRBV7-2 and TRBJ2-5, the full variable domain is GAGVSQSPSNKVTEKGKDVELRCDPISGHTALYWYRQSLGQGLEFLIYFQGNSAPDKSGLPSDRFSAERTGGSVSTLTIQRTQQEDSAVYLCAISQTVQETQYFGPGTRLLVL.

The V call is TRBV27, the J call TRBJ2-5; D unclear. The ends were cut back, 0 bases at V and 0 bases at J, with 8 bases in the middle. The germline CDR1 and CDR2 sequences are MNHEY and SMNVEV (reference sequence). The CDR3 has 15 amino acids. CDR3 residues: CASSLSAAYQETQYF. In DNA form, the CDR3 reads TGTGCCAGCAGTTTATCGGCGGCGTACCAAGAGACCCAGTACTTC.

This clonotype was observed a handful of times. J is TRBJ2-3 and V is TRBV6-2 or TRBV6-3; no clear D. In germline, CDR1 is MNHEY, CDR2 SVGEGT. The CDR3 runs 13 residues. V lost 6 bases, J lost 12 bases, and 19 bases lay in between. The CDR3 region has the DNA TGTGCCAGCAGCACAAGGCCGACTCTCCATCAGTATTTT. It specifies CASSTRPTLHQYF.

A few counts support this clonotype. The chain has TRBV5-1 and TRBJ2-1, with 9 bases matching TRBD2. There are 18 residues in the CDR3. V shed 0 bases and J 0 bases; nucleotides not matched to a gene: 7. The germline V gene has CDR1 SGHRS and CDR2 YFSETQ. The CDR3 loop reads CASSLEPSGTVSYNEQFF. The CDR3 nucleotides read TGCGCCAGCAGCTTGGAACCTAGCGGGACCGTCTCCTACAATGAGCAGTTCTTC.

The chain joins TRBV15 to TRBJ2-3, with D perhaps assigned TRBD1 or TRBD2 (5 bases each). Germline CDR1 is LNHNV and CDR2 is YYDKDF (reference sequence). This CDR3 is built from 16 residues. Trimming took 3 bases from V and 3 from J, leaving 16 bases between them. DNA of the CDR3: TGTGCCACCAGCAGGGGAAGGGGAGAAGGTACAGATACGCAGTATTTT. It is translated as CATSRGRGEGTDTQYF.

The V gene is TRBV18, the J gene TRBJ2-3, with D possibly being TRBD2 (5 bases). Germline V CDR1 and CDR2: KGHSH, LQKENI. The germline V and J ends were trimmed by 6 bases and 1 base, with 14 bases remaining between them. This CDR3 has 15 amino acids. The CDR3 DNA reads TGTGCCAGCTCGCAACGGGATCCAGGCACAGATACGCAGTATTTT. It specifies CASSQRDPGTDTQYF.

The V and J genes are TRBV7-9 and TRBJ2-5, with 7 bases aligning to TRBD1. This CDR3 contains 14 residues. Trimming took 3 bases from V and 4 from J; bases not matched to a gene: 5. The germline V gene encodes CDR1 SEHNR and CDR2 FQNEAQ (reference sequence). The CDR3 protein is CASSLGQSRETQYF. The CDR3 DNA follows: TGTGCCAGCAGCTTGGGACAGAGCCGAGAGACCCAGTACTTC. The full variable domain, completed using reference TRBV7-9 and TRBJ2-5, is DTGVSQNPRHKITKRGQNVTFRCDPISEHNRLYWYRQTLGQGPEFLTYFQNEAQLEKSRLLSDRFSAERPKGSFSTLEIQRTEQGDSAMYLCASSLGQSRETQYFGPGTRLLVL.

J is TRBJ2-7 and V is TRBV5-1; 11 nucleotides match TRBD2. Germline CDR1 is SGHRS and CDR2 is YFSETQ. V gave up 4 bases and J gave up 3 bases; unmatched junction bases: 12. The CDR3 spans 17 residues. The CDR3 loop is CASSGTGTSGPNYEQYF. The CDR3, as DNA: TGCGCCAGCAGCGGGACAGGGACTAGCGGCCCGAACTACGAGCAGTACTTC.

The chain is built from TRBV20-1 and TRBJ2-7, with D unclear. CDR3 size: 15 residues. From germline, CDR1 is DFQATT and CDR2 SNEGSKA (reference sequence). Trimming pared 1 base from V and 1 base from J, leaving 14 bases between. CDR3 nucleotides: TGCAGTGCTAGAGTAACGGTAGGGCGGTCCTACGAGCAGTACTTC. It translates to CSARVTVGRSYEQYF.

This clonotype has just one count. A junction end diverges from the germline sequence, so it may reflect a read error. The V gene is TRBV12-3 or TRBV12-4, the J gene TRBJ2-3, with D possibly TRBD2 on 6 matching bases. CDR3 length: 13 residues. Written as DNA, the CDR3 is TGTGCCAGCAGCAAGACTAGAGAAGATACGCAATATTTT. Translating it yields CASSKTREDTQYF.

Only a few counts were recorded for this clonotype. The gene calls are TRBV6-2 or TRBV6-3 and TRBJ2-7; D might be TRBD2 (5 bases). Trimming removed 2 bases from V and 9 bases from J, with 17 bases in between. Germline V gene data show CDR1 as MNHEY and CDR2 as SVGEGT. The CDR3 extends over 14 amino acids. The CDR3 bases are TGTGCCAGCAGTTACGGTGGAGCGGCACGAGTGCAGTACTTC. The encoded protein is CASSYGGAARVQYF.

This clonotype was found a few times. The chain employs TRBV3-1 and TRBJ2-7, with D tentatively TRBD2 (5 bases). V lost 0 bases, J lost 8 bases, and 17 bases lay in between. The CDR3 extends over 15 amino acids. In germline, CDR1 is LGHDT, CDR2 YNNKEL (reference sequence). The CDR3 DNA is TGTGCCAGCAGCCAAGATCTGAGGAGCGGAGGCAAGCAGTACTTC. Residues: CASSQDLRSGGKQYF.

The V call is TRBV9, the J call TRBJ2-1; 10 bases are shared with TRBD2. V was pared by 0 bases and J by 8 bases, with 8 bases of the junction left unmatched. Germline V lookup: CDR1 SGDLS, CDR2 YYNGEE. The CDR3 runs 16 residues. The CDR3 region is CASSVARQRGGDEQFF. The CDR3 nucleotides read TGTGCCAGCAGCGTAGCTCGACAGCGGGGGGGAGATGAGCAGTTCTTC.

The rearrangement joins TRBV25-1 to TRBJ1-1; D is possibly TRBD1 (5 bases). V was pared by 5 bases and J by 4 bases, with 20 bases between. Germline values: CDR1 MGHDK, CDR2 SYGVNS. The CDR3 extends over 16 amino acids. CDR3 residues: CASSPRGGGFITEAFF. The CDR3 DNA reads TGTGCCAGCAGTCCCCGTGGGGGAGGCTTTATCACTGAAGCTTTCTTT.

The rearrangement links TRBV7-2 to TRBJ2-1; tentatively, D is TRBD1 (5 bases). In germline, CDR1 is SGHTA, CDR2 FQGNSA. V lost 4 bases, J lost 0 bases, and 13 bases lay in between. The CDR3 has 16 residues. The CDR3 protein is CASSSQGFSSYNEQFF. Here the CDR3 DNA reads TGTGCCAGCAGCTCGCAGGGCTTCAGCTCCTACAATGAGCAGTTCTTC.

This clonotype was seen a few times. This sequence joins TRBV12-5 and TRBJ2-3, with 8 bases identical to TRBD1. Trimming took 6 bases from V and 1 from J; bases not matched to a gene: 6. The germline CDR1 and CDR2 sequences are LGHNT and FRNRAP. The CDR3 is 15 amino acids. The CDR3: CASGPGQGGTDTQYF. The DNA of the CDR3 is TGTGCTAGTGGCCCTGGACAGGGTGGCACAGATACGCAGTATTTT.

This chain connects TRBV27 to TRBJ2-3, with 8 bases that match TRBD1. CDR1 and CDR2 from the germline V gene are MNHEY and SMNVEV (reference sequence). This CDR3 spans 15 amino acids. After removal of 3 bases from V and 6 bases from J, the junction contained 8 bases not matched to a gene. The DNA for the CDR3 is TGTGCCAGCAGTTTCTTCGCAGGGGGCGGGGATACGCAGTATTTT. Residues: CASSFFAGGGDTQYF.

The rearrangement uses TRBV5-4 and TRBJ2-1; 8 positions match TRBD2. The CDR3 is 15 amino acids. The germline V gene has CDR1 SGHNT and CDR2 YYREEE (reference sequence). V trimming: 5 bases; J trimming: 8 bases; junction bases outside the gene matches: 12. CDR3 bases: TGTGCCAGCAGGTTGTCCAGCGGGAGAATCTATGAGCAGTTCTTC. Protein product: CASRLSSGRIYEQFF.

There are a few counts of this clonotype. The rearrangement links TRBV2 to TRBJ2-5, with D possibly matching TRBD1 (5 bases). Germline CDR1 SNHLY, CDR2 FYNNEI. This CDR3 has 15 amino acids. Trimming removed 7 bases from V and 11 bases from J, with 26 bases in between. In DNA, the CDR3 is TGTGCCAGCATAACACGCAGGCAGGGTGGCAATGAGCAGTACTTC. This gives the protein CASITRRQGGNEQYF. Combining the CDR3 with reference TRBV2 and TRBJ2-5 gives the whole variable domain EPEVTQTPSHQVTQMGQEVILRCVPISNHLYFYWYRQILGQKVEFLVSFYNNEISEKSEIFDDQFSVERPDGSNFTLKIRSTKLEDSAMYFCASITRRQGGNEQYFGPGTRLLVL.

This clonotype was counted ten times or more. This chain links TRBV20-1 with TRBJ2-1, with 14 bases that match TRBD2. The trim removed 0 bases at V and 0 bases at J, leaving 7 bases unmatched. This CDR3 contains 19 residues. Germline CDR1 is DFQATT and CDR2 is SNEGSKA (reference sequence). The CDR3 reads CSARDGGGTSGSSYNEQFF. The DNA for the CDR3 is TGCAGTGCTAGAGATGGGGGGGGGACTAGCGGGAGCTCCTACAATGAGCAGTTCTTC.

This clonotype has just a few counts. CDR3 bases: TGTGCCAGCAGCTTAGGACCCTCAGGCCCTAAGTCCTACGAGCAGTACTTC. It encodes CASSLGPSGPKSYEQYF. The rearrangement uses TRBV7-9 and TRBJ2-5; D uncertain. The J call may be wrong; the DNA end is better matched by TRBJ2-7. The CDR3 consists of 17 residues. From germline, CDR1 is SEHNR and CDR2 FQNEAQ (reference sequence).

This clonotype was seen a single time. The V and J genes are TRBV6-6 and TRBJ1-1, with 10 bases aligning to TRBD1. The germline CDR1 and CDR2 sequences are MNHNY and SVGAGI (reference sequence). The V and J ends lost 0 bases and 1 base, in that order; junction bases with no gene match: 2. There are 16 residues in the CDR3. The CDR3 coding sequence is TGTGCCAGCAGTTACTCGACAGGGGGCCGGAACACTGAAGCTTTCTTT. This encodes CASSYSTGGRNTEAFF.

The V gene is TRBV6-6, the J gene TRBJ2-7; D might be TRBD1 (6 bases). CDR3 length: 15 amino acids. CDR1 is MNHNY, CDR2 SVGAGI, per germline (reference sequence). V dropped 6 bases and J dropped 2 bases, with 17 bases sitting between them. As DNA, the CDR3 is TGTGCCAGCAGGACCGGGACAAGGGCCGCCTACGAGCAGTACTTC. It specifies CASRTGTRAAYEQYF.

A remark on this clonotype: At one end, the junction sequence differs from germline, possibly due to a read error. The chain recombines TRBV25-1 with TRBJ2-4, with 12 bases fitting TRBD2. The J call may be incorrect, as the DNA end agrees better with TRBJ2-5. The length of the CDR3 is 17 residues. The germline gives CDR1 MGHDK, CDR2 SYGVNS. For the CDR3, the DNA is TGTGTCAGCAGTGCCGTAGGACTAGCGGGGACAAAAGAGACCCAGTACTTC. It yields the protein CVSSAVGLAGTKETQYF.

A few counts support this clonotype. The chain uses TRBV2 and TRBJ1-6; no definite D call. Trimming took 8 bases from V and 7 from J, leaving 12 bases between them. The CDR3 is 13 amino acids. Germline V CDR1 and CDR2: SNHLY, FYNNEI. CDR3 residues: CASDRDINSPLHF. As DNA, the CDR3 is TGTGCCAGCGATAGAGACATCAATTCACCCCTCCACTTT.

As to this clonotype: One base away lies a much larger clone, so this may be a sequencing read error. The CDR3 DNA follows: TGTGCCAGCAGCTATGCCTCGACTAGCGGGAGCTCGAAAGAGCAGTTCTTC. It codes for CASSYASTSGSSKEQFF. This chain joins TRBV7-8 and TRBJ2-1, with 12 bases matching TRBD2. Germline V gene data show CDR1 as SGHVS and CDR2 as FQNEAQ. The CDR3 contains 17 residues. J lost 10 bases, V lost 4 bases, and 14 bases had no gene match.

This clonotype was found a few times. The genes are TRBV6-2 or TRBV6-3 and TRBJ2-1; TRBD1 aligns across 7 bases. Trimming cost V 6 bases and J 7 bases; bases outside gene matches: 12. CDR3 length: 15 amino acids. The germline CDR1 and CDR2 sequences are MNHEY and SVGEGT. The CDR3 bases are TGTGCCAGCAGCCGAACGACAGGGCCGATAAATGAGCAGTTCTTC. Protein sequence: CASSRTTGPINEQFF.